This T cell receptor (beta chain) is drawn from a study of blood T cell repertoires in COVID-19. Study-level background: Whether acute or convalescent, the COVID-19 samples came from the United States, Italy and Spain. T cells, B-cell-depleted T cells, or PBMCs provided the cDNA or gDNA that served as material.

The count of this clone is one. V was pared by 0 bases and J by 0 bases, with 5 bases between. CDR3 length equals 15 residues. Germline V gene data show CDR1 as LGHNA and CDR2 as YSLEER. In the authors' workflow: Nucleated cell counts were estimated from reference gene primer amplification. This table comes from immunoSEQ multiplex PCR, and its TCRdb copy is limited to in-frame clones, with some not included. V and J calls and clone size are as listed in that table; D and trimming were resolved from the DNA. The sample has around 250,000 clones; about four fifths are singletons. This chain joins TRBV4-3 and TRBJ2-2, with D maybe TRBD1 (5 bases). This TCR came from a woman in her late teens or twenties with acute or convalescent COVID-19. Sequences were obtained from peripheral blood. CDR3 loop: CASSQDRANTGELFF. DNA of the CDR3: TGCGCCAGCAGCCAAGACAGGGCGAACACCGGGGAGCTGTTTTTT.